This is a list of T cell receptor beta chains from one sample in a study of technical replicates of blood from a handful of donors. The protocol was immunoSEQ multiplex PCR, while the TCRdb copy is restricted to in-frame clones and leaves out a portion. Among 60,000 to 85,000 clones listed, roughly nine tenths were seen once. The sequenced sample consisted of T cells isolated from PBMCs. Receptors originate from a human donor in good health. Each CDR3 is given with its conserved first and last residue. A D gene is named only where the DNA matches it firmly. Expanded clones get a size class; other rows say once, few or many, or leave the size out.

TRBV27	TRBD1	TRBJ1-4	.	TGTGCCAGCAGTTTGTGGACAGGGAATGAAAAACTGTTTTTT	CASSLWTGNEKLFF
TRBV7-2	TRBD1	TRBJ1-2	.	TGTGCCAGCAGCTTAGAGGGACAGGGTTATGGCTACACCTTC	CASSLEGQGYGYTF
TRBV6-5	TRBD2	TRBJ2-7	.	TGTGCCAGCAGTAAAAGACTAGCGGGACCCGACGAGCAGTACTTC	CASSKRLAGPDEQYF
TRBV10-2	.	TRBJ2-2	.	TGCGCCAGCAGTGGGGGGTCGGGACAATCTAACACCGGGGAGCTGTTTTTT	CASSGGSGQSNTGELFF
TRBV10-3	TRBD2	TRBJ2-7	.	TGTGCCACCGGGACTAGCGGGGGTCTCTACGAGCAGTACTTC	CATGTSGGLYEQYF
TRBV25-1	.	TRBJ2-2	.	TGTGCCAGCAGTGAAGGTTCCGGACAGAACACCGGGGAGCTGTTTTTT	CASSEGSGQNTGELFF
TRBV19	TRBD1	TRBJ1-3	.	TGTGCCAGCCGCTCCTCCGCGGACAGGGGGACAACTGGAAACACCATATATTTT	CASRSSADRGTTGNTIYF
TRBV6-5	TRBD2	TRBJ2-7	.	TGTGCCAGCAGTTATAGGCTAGCGGGGATTGCCTACGAGCAGTACTTC	CASSYRLAGIAYEQYF
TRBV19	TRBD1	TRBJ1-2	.	TGTGCCAGTACTTTAGGCGGACAGGGGGAATCTTGGGGCTACACCTTC	CASTLGGQGESWGYTF
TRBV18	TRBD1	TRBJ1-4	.	TGTGCCAGCTCACCAACAGGGGACACTGAAAAACTGTTTTTT	CASSPTGDTEKLFF
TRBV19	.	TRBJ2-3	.	TGTGCCAGTAGTATGGGCCGACAGGAAAGTACAGATACGCAGTATTTT	CASSMGRQESTDTQYF
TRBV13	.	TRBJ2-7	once	TGTGCCAGCAGCTTACAGGGGCGCGAGCAGTACTTC	CASSLQGREQYF
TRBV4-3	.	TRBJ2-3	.	TGCGCCAGCAGCCAAGCCAGGGGAGGGACAGATACGCAGTATTTT	CASSQARGGTDTQYF
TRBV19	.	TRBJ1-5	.	TGTGCCAGTAGTATGTTGGGGCGGACAAGCAATCAGCCCCAGCATTTT	CASSMLGRTSNQPQHF
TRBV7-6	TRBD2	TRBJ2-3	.	TGTGCCAGCAGCTTTGACAGGACTAGCGGGAGTTATACGCAGTATTTT	CASSFDRTSGSYTQYF
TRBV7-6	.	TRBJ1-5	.	TGTGCCAGCAGCTTAGGGTCACAGCACGATCAGCCCCAGCATTTT	CASSLGSQHDQPQHF
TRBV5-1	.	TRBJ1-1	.	TGCGCCAGCAGCTTGTCGGGTCGGAACACTGAAGCTTTCTTT	CASSLSGRNTEAFF
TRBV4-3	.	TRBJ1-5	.	TGCGCCAGCAGCCAGGACGGTCCGGAGGCCAATCAGCCCCAGCATTTT	CASSQDGPEANQPQHF
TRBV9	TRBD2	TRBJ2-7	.	TGTGCCAGCAGCGTGGACCCTGCCGGGACTAGGAGCGAGCAGTACTTC	CASSVDPAGTRSEQYF
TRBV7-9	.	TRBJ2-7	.	TGTGCCAGCAGCCTTTTTAACACAGGGCCCTACGAGCAGTACTTC	CASSLFNTGPYEQYF
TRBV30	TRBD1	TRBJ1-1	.	TGTGCCTTGACAGGGCTTGGAGTCACTGAAGCTTTCTTT	CALTGLGVTEAFF
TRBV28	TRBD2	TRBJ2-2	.	TGTGCCAGCAGGGGGGGAGGGGTGGGGATATCGAACACCGGGGAGCTGTTTTTT	CASRGGGVGISNTGELFF
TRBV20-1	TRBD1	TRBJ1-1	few	TGCAGTGCTGGACAGGGAAGTGAAGCTTTCTTT	CSAGQGSEAFF
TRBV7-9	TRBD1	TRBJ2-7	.	TGTGCCAGCAGACATACAGGGGACTCCTACGAGCAGTACTTC	CASRHTGDSYEQYF
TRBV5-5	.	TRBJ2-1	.	TGTGCCAGCAGCTTGGCCGTGCGGGGAAGTTACAATGAGCAGTTCTTC	CASSLAVRGSYNEQFF
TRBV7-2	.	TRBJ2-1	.	TGTGCCAGCAGCTTAGGTGTAGCTCCCCTGTACAATGAGCAGTTCTTC	CASSLGVAPLYNEQFF
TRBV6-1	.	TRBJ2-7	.	TGTGCCAGCAGAGCGAAGGGGTTCCTTTACGAGCAGTACTTC	CASRAKGFLYEQYF
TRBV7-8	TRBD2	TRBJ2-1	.	TGTGCCAGCAGCGAATCCGGGACTAGCGGGAGTGTGTACAATGAGCAGTTCTTC	CASSESGTSGSVYNEQFF
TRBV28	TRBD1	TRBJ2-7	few	TGTGCCAGCAGGTCCTCAGGGGGCCTCTACGAGCAGTACTTC	CASRSSGGLYEQYF
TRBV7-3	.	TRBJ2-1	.	TGTGCCAGCAGCCTAGACAGGAGTAGCTACAATGAGCAGTTCTTC	CASSLDRSSYNEQFF
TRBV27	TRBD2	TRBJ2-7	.	TGTGCCAGCAGTTTAGAGACTAGCGGGAGAGTGGGGGAGCAGTACTTC	CASSLETSGRVGEQYF
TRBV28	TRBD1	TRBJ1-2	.	TGTGCCAGCAGTAAAGGGACAGGTATTTATGGCTACACCTTC	CASSKGTGIYGYTF
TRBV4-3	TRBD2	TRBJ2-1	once	TGCGCCAGCAGCCAAGTGCTAGCGGGGGAGTACAATGAGCAGTTCTTC	CASSQVLAGEYNEQFF
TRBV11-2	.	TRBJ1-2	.	TGTGCCAGCAGCTCACTCCGCCGGGACACAACTAACTATGGCTACACCTTC	CASSSLRRDTTNYGYTF
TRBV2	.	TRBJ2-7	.	TGTGCCAGCAGTGCGCGGTCCCCACCCTACGAGCAGTACTTC	CASSARSPPYEQYF
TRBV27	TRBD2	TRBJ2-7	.	TGTGCCAGCAGTTCCCCGGGGAGCGGGAGATACCACGAGCAGTACTTC	CASSSPGSGRYHEQYF
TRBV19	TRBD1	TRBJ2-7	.	TGTGCCAGTAGTATTGACAGGGAAGGCGAGCAGTACTTC	CASSIDREGEQYF
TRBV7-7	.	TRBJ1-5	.	TGTGCTAGCAGCTTAGCTCGACAGATCGAACTCAATCAGCCCCAGCATTTT	CASSLARQIELNQPQHF
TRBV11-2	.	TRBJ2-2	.	TGTGCCACCCACGTTGGACAGACGAACACCGGGGAGCTGTTTTTT	CATHVGQTNTGELFF
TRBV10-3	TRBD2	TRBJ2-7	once	TGTGCCATCAGTGAAGGTAGCGGGGGCTCCTACGAGCAGTACTTC	CAISEGSGGSYEQYF